This passage covers 13 T cell receptor beta chains from one sample sequenced in a study of technical replicates of blood from a few donors. Sequencing was performed with immunoSEQ multiplex PCR; in TCRdb, only in-frame clones are kept and a portion is missing. The sample shows tens of thousands of clones, around 92% of them seen only once. Material: T cells isolated from PBMCs. These receptor sequences come from a human donor in good health.

The chain uses TRBV6-6 and TRBJ2-7, with 8 nucleotides matching TRBD1. V was pared by 6 bases and J by 4 bases, with 11 bases of the junction left unmatched. Germline assignment: CDR1 MNHNY and CDR2 SVGAGI (reference sequence). This CDR3 is built from 15 residues. CDR3 DNA sequence: TGTGCCAGCAGGTCGGACAGGGAGACTTTGTACGAGCAGTACTTC. The encoded protein is CASRSDRETLYEQYF.

This clone was detected only once. This rearrangement joins TRBV7-9 to TRBJ2-2; 9 nucleotides align to TRBD2. The CDR3 consists of 14 residues. The trim removed 6 bases at V and 3 bases at J, leaving 2 bases unmatched. Germline-derived CDR1 and CDR2 are SEHNR and FQNEAQ (reference sequence). CDR3 nucleotides: TGTGCCAGCAGGATAGCGGGGGACACCGGGGAGCTGTTTTTT. It encodes CASRIAGDTGELFF.

The chain employs TRBV9 and TRBJ2-7; TRBD1 agrees at 7 bases. The CDR3 spans 14 residues. Per the germline V gene, CDR1 is SGDLS and CDR2 is YYNGEE. V lost 4 bases to trimming and J lost 7 bases; unmatched junction nucleotides: 11. In nucleotides, the CDR3 is TGTGCCAGCAGCCCCCGAGGGACAGCCCAAGAGCAGTACTTC. It translates to CASSPRGTAQEQYF.

The chain joins TRBV4-2 to TRBJ1-4; 9 nucleotides align to TRBD1. Germline V gives CDR1 LGHNA, CDR2 YNFKEQ. The V and J ends lost 2 bases and 4 bases, in that order; junction bases with no gene match: 5. This CDR3 comprises 16 residues. For the CDR3, the DNA is TGTGCCAGCAGCCAACCTCCGGGACAGGGTAATGAAAAACTGTTTTTT. Translating gives CASSQPPGQGNEKLFF.

In this sample, this clone turned up once. The chain carries TRBV25-1 and TRBJ1-2; 7 bases line up with TRBD1. Losses at the gene ends were 6 bases for V and 5 bases for J; bases not matched to a gene: 9. CDR3 length: 14 residues. Germline assignment: CDR1 MGHDK and CDR2 SYGVNS. This CDR3 is CASSVDRAPYGYTF. The CDR3 DNA reads TGTGCCAGCAGCGTTGACAGGGCCCCTTATGGCTACACCTTC.

The J gene is TRBJ1-3, the V gene TRBV5-1, with a possible D match to TRBD1 (5 bases). V lost 7 bases, J lost 8 bases, and 19 bases lay in between. CDR1 is SGHRS, CDR2 YFSETQ, per germline. The CDR3 sequence is 14 residues long. The DNA for the CDR3 is TGCGCCAGCGGGGGGGGTCGAAGGGAGGACACCATATATTTT. Translated, it gives CASGGGRREDTIYF.

In this sample, this clone turned up a few times. V is TRBV6-1 and J is TRBJ2-7; D is possibly TRBD1 (8 bases). V gave up 7 bases and J gave up 2 bases, with 12 bases separating them. In germline, CDR1 is MNHNS, CDR2 SASEGT. The CDR3 sequence is 13 residues long. The CDR3, as DNA: TGTGCCAGCAAGCGGGACAGGACCTACGAGCAGTACTTC. Translation: CASKRDRTYEQYF.

The chain uses TRBV2 and TRBJ1-1; D unresolved. Trimming removed 5 bases at V and 0 bases at J, with 7 bases between. The CDR3 consists of 13 residues. CDR1 SNHLY and CDR2 FYNNEI come from the germline V gene. The CDR3 bases are TGTGCCAGCAGTCTATTCATGAACACTGAAGCTTTCTTT. It is translated as CASSLFMNTEAFF.

The rearrangement uses TRBV18 and TRBJ2-5; 13 positions agree with TRBD2. The CDR3 consists of 14 residues. V gave up 4 bases and J gave up 6 bases; unmatched junction bases: 2. The V gene's germline CDR1 is KGHSH and CDR2 LQKENI. CDR3 amino acids: CASSRTSGRKTQYF. The CDR3 DNA reads TGTGCCAGCTCACGGACTAGCGGGAGAAAGACCCAGTACTTC.

This chain links TRBV29-1 with TRBJ2-7, with D possibly being TRBD2 (6 bases). Germline assignment: CDR1 SQVTM and CDR2 ANQGSEA. This CDR3 has 13 residues. The V gene lost 6 bases and the J gene lost 0 bases, with 12 bases spanning the gap. CDR3 in DNA: TGCAGCGTCCGGGACTCCAGCTCCTACGAGCAGTACTTC. Translation: CSVRDSSSYEQYF.

This chain links TRBV6-5 with TRBJ2-7, with 10 bases lining up with TRBD1. Trimming took 6 bases from V and 2 from J; bases not matched to a gene: 4. CDR1 and CDR2 from the germline V gene are MNHEY and SVGAGI. The length of the CDR3 is 14 residues. The CDR3 reads CASSLGQGAYEQYF. CDR3 DNA: TGTGCCAGCAGCCTCGGACAGGGGGCCTACGAGCAGTACTTC.

In DNA form, the CDR3 reads TGTGCCAGCAGCCCCGGACTAGCGGGAACAGATACGCAGTATTTT. This sequence encodes CASSPGLAGTDTQYF. The rearrangement joins TRBV11-3 to TRBJ2-3; 12 nucleotides line up with TRBD2. The germline V gene encodes CDR1 SGHNT and CDR2 YENEEA. V was pared by 5 bases and J by 3 bases, with 3 bases of the junction left unmatched. There are 15 residues in the CDR3. The variable domain in full, completed from reference TRBV11-3 and TRBJ2-3, reads EAGVVQSPRYKIIEKKQPVAFWCNPISGHNTLYWYLQNLGQGPELLIRYENEEAVDDSQLPKDRFSAERLKGVDSTLKIQPAELGDSAVYLCASSPGLAGTDTQYFGPGTRLTVL.

The chain uses TRBV2 and TRBJ2-5, with 10 bases matching TRBD2. Germline trimming cut 0 bases from V and 0 bases from J; bases unmatched to any gene: 1. CDR1 is SNHLY, CDR2 FYNNEI, per germline. The CDR3 loop spans 16 amino acids. The CDR3 protein is CASSEASGRNQETQYF. CDR3 nucleotides: TGTGCCAGCAGTGAAGCTAGCGGGAGGAACCAAGAGACCCAGTACTTC.